The sample holds a few counts of the clone carrying this TCR beta chain. The antigen remains unidentified. The data are from a study of T cells after yellow fever vaccination. Whole-study results and caveats: There was a possibility that FACS-sorted repertoires contained abundant clonotypes contaminating from the bulk population. Though it reached lower strength, the secondary response hit its peak faster, day 5 versus 15. A small proportion of clonotypes was detected in both the CD4 and CD8 compartments.

The CDR3 spans 15 residues. Germline V gene lookup returns CDR1 MGHRA and CDR2 YSYEKL. V was cut by 1 base and J by 0 bases, with 9 bases left in between. Making TCR cDNA involved 5'RACE template switching, which added UMIs and a universal primer site. One entry per CDR3 protein results from TCRdb running MiXCR on the 5' RACE reads. The sample records approximately 580,000 distinct CDR3 sequences, about 17% being singletons. This TCR came from a man between 18 and 29 years old who received the YFV17D yellow fever vaccine. V is TRBV4-1 and J is TRBJ1-2, with D unclear. Sequenced here: PBMCs, sampled less than 6 days after the first yellow fever vaccination. The CDR3 region is CASSQGSKPNYGYTF. In DNA form, the CDR3 reads TGCGCCAGCAGCCAAGGGTCCAAACCTAACTATGGCTACACCTTC.